This paragraph covers one T cell receptor beta chain sequence. Its antigen remains unidentified. As for the donors, each was a healthy bone marrow donor. The study ran its PCR with 60 Vbeta and 13 Jbeta primers. In the original processing: In a later analysis, of some 80 million unique beta chains, some 10 million appeared in at least two donors. This table comes from immunoSEQ multiplex PCR, and its TCRdb copy is limited to in-frame clones, with some not included. Clone size and the V and J calls come from that table; the DNA yielded D and trimming. The sample lists some 130,000 clones, 60% to 75% occurring once. Germline V CDR1 and CDR2: MNHEY, SMNVEV (reference sequence). This CDR3 has 15 amino acids. V dropped 0 bases and J dropped 2; count of bases not matched to a gene: 2. The sample comes from a study of cytomegalovirus exposure and HLA in healthy donors. Points from the study as a whole: Apparent HLA restriction characterized most CMV-associated TCR beta chains in a later analysis. V- and J-gene trimming of TCR beta was linked (in a later analysis) to a missense DCLRE1C variant.

This receptor was taken from a human donor in good health. Sequences were obtained from PBMCs. The V call is TRBV27, the J call TRBJ2-7, with 9 bases matching TRBD2. The CDR3 DNA reads as TGTGCCAGCAGTTTATCTAGCGGGAGAACCTACGAGCAGTACTTC. This gives the protein CASSLSSGRTYEQYF.